This entry describes one T cell receptor beta chain. The data stem from a study of cytomegalovirus exposure and HLA in healthy donors. V shed 0 bases and J shed 5 bases, with 16 bases lying between them. Germline V gene sequence: CDR1 SGHRS, CDR2 YFSETQ. The CDR3 sequence is 16 residues long. Profiling relied on immunoSEQ multiplex PCR, and the TCRdb table lists in-frame clones only, not all of them. Of under 250,000 clones in the sample, roughly 83% are singletons; the top ten hold roughly 5.7%. The receptor's source is a woman younger than 30 in good health and CMV-seronegative. This sequence joins TRBV5-1 and TRBJ2-3, with D tentatively TRBD2 (5 bases). The sequenced sample was PBMCs. The CDR3 loop is CASSLVAGLTQDTQYF. In DNA, the CDR3 is TGCGCCAGCAGCTTGGTGGCAGGACTTACCCAAGATACGCAGTATTTT.